The next 21 T cell receptor beta chains were all read from a single sample in a study of Ad26.COV2.S vaccination and SARS-CoV-2 variants. Profiled with immunoSEQ multiplex PCR; TCRdb holds only in-frame clones, not every one. The sample has about 350,000 clones; about 92% are singletons. The sequencing used peripheral blood, collected after recovery from COVID-19. These receptors were collected from a human donor who had recovered from COVID-19.

Only one count was recorded for this clone. The genes are TRBV15 and TRBJ2-3; 7 nucleotides agree with TRBD2. The CDR3 totals 15 residues. Germline V gene lookup returns CDR1 LNHNV and CDR2 YYDKDF (reference sequence). The J segment lost 0 bases and the V segment lost 5 bases, leaving 5 bases of the junction unmatched. CDR3 protein: CATSPTSLSTDTQYF. The CDR3 nucleotides read TGTGCCACCAGCCCGACTAGCCTTAGCACAGATACGCAGTATTTT.

This sequence joins TRBV7-9 and TRBJ2-5; 9 nucleotides match TRBD1. Germline-derived CDR1 and CDR2 are SEHNR and FQNEAQ (reference sequence). With V trimmed by 4 bases and J by 5 bases, 8 bases remained unmatched. This CDR3 has 15 amino acids. This CDR3 is CASSSIPGQGETQYF. The DNA of the CDR3 is TGTGCCAGCAGCTCAATACCGGGACAGGGTGAGACCCAGTACTTC. Variable domain in full (rest from reference TRBV7-9 and TRBJ2-5): DTGVSQNPRHKITKRGQNVTFRCDPISEHNRLYWYRQTLGQGPEFLTYFQNEAQLEKSRLLSDRFSAERPKGSFSTLEIQRTEQGDSAMYLCASSSIPGQGETQYFGPGTRLLVL.

This clone was detected a few times. V gene TRBV6-5 combines with J gene TRBJ2-3; tentative D call: TRBD2 (6 bases). Looked up from germline, CDR1 is MNHEY and CDR2 is SVGAGI. CDR3 length: 14 residues. The V end was cut by 7 bases, the J end by 6 bases, with 17 bases between. Written as DNA, the CDR3 is TGTGCCAGCAAACTAGCAATGGGACGGGATACGCAGTATTTT. Translating gives CASKLAMGRDTQYF.

The gene calls are TRBV6-4 and TRBJ1-2; no definite D call. There are 13 residues in the CDR3. Between the trimmed V and J ends, which lost 10 bases and 2 bases, there was a span of 14 bases. Germline CDR1 reads MRHNA; CDR2 reads SNTAGT. The CDR3 DNA follows: TGTGCCAACCCCTTCGGCAGCAACTATGGCTACACCTTC. The encoded protein is CANPFGSNYGYTF.

V usage is TRBV5-4 and J usage is TRBJ2-7, with D possibly being TRBD2 (6 bases). The CDR3 extends over 13 amino acids. V was pared by 2 bases and J by 2 bases, with 8 bases between. Per the germline V gene, CDR1 is SGHNT and CDR2 is YYREEE (reference sequence). The CDR3 bases are TGTGCCAGCAGCTTCGGGGGTACCTACGAGCAGTACTTC. Translation gives CASSFGGTYEQYF.

This clone was recorded only once. V usage is TRBV5-1 and J usage is TRBJ1-6, with 7 nucleotides matching TRBD1. The germline V gene has CDR1 SGHRS and CDR2 YFSETQ. This CDR3 is built from 19 residues. The V segment lost 0 bases and the J segment 6 bases; nucleotides outside the gene matches: 15. The CDR3 is CASSLEGTGASSLNSPLHF. The CDR3 DNA sequence: TGCGCCAGCAGCTTGGAAGGAACAGGGGCGAGTTCCCTTAATTCACCCCTCCACTTT.

The genes are TRBV5-8 and TRBJ1-2; D perhaps matches TRBD1 (5 bases). Germline V gene data show CDR1 as SGHTS and CDR2 as YDEGEE. CDR3 size: 12 residues. Trimming cost V 2 bases and J 7 bases, with 9 bases left between them. DNA for the CDR3: TGTGCCAGCAGCTTCCTCAGGGCTGGCTACACCTTC. As protein: CASSFLRAGYTF.

The chain couples TRBV9 to TRBJ2-2, with a weak D call TRBD2 (5 bases). This CDR3 spans 13 amino acids. With 3 bases removed from V and 5 bases from J, the gap between germline ends came to 8 bases. CDR1 and CDR2 (germline): SGDLS, YYNGEE. CDR3 loop: CASSDRGTGELFF. The CDR3 DNA is TGTGCCAGCAGCGATCGGGGAACCGGGGAGCTGTTTTTT.

This clone was recorded a few times. J is TRBJ1-5 and V is TRBV5-4, with D possibly matching TRBD1 (5 bases). The CDR3 runs to 12 residues. Germline values: CDR1 SGHNT, CDR2 YYREEE (reference sequence). Trimming removed 3 bases at V and 7 bases at J, with 8 bases between. CDR3 nucleotide sequence: TGTGCCAGCAGCTACGACAGCCAGCCCCAGCATTTT. Residues: CASSYDSQPQHF.

This clone was picked up a small number of times. The CDR3 loop reads CASTLRDSSNSPLHF. Here the CDR3 DNA reads TGTGCCAGCACTTTGAGGGACAGTTCTAATTCACCCCTCCACTTT. The V call is TRBV2, the J call TRBJ1-6; 7 nucleotides match TRBD1. This CDR3 has 15 amino acids. Germline CDR1 and CDR2: SNHLY and FYNNEI. Trimming cost V 7 bases and J 6 bases; bases outside gene matches: 9.

Here the CDR3 reads CASSEGGTSPLHF. The CDR3 DNA is TGTGCCAGCAGTGAGGGGGGTACTTCACCCCTCCACTTT. The rearrangement uses TRBV25-1 and TRBJ1-6, with D possibly TRBD1 on 5 matching bases. CDR1 MGHDK and CDR2 SYGVNS come from the germline V gene. The CDR3 loop spans 13 amino acids. V lost 3 bases and J 9 bases, leaving 9 bases between the germline ends. The variable domain in full, with the rest retrieved from reference TRBV25-1 and TRBJ1-6, is EADIYQTPRYLVIGTGKKITLECSQTMGHDKMYWYQQDPGMELHLIHYSYGVNSTEKGDLSSESTVSRIRTEHFPLTLESARPSHTSQYLCASSEGGTSPLHFGNGTRLTVT.

The V gene is TRBV5-1, the J gene TRBJ1-2, with a tentative D call TRBD1 (6 bases). Germline CDR1 SGHRS, CDR2 YFSETQ. This CDR3 has 15 amino acids. Trimming removed 5 bases at V and 8 bases at J, with 22 bases between. The CDR3 bases are TGCGCCAGCAGTCTAATCCCGGGGGGCTCGTGGGGCTACACCTTC. This sequence encodes CASSLIPGGSWGYTF.

The J gene is TRBJ1-4, the V gene TRBV5-1, with a weak D call TRBD1 (6 bases). The length of the CDR3 is 17 residues. Germline values: CDR1 SGHRS, CDR2 YFSETQ. Trimming shortened V by 0 bases and J by 0 bases, and 12 bases separated the two germline ends. The CDR3 is CASSLGGATATNEKLFF. CDR3 sequence (DNA): TGCGCCAGCAGCTTGGGGGGGGCGACAGCAACTAATGAAAAACTGTTTTTT. Full variable domain (outside the CDR3, taken from reference TRBV5-1 and TRBJ1-4): KAGVTQTPRYLIKTRGQQVTLSCSPISGHRSVSWYQQTPGQGLQFLFEYFSETQRNKGNFPGRFSGRQFSNSRSEMNVSTLELGDSALYLCASSLGGATATNEKLFFGSGTQLSVL.

The rearrangement links TRBV5-4 to TRBJ1-1, with D tentatively TRBD1 (5 bases). The germline CDR1 and CDR2 sequences are SGHNT and YYREEE (reference sequence). The CDR3 runs to 15 residues. The germline V and J ends were trimmed by 5 bases and 1 base, with 15 bases remaining between them. CDR3 DNA: TGTGCCAGCAGTCCTCCGGGACGAACGAACACTGAAGCTTTCTTT. It yields the protein CASSPPGRTNTEAFF.

The rearrangement joins TRBV9 to TRBJ1-1; D uncertain. V dropped 0 bases and J dropped 1 base, with 10 bases sitting between them. The CDR3 extends over 15 amino acids. The V gene's germline CDR1 is SGDLS and CDR2 YYNGEE. CDR3 bases: TGTGCCAGCAGCGTAGAAGGCCGGACGAACACTGAAGCTTTCTTT. It specifies CASSVEGRTNTEAFF.

The chain carries TRBV5-4 and TRBJ2-4, with unresolved D. This CDR3 region has 13 residues. From germline, CDR1 is SGHNT and CDR2 YYREEE (reference sequence). Deletions cut 2 bases from V and 6 bases from J, with 9 bases between. The chain's CDR3 is CASSLLGLNIQYF. CDR3 DNA: TGTGCCAGCAGCTTACTCGGATTAAACATTCAGTACTTC.

V usage is TRBV7-2 and J usage is TRBJ1-5; D is possibly TRBD1 (6 bases). Germline CDR1 and CDR2: SGHTA and FQGNSA. V was shortened by 5 bases and J by 3 bases, with 17 bases between the two germline ends. The CDR3 runs to 16 residues. The CDR3 DNA reads TGTGCCAGCAGCCAGGACAGTGCGGGATCCAATCAGCCCCAGCATTTT. It is translated as CASSQDSAGSNQPQHF.

This chain uses TRBV11-2 with TRBJ2-1, with 7 positions matching TRBD2. Trimming removed 5 bases from V and 1 base from J; junction bases left unmatched: 8. There are 16 residues in the CDR3. Per germline, CDR1 SGHAT and CDR2 FQNNGV. The CDR3 protein is CASSLFGGGSYNEQFF. CDR3 bases: TGTGCCAGCAGCCTCTTTGGGGGGGGGTCCTACAATGAGCAGTTCTTC. Variable domain in full (rest from reference TRBV11-2 and TRBJ2-1): EAGVAQSPRYKIIEKRQSVAFWCNPISGHATLYWYQQILGQGPKLLIQFQNNGVVDDSQLPKDRFSAERLKGVDSTLKIQPAKLEDSAVYLCASSLFGGGSYNEQFFGPGTRLTVL.

The chain is built from TRBV9 and TRBJ1-3, with D tentatively TRBD1 (5 bases). This CDR3 is 15 amino acids long. V was cut by 0 bases and J by 2 bases, with 9 bases left in between. CDR1 and CDR2 from the germline V gene are SGDLS and YYNGEE. The CDR3 DNA is TGTGCCAGCAGCGTAGGCTGGGGCGCTGGAAACACCATATATTTT. This gives the protein CASSVGWGAGNTIYF.

CDR3 amino acids: CASSFGKLFF. As DNA, the CDR3 is TGTGCCAGCAGCTTCGGAAAACTGTTTTTT. This sequence joins TRBV7-4 and TRBJ1-4; unclear D gene. Trimming took 3 bases from V and 10 from J, leaving 3 bases between them. CDR1 SGHVT and CDR2 SQSDAQ come from the germline V gene. The CDR3 covers 10 residues.

The chain couples TRBV21-1 to TRBJ2-3; the listed D gene, TRBD1, was not tested against the DNA. TRBV21-1 represents a pseudogene. This CDR3 contains 17 residues. The CDR3 sequence: CASSKGTGHPFTDTQYF. CDR3 nucleotide sequence: TGTGCCAGCAGCAAAGGAACGGGACACCCATTCACAGATACGCAGTATTTT.